The clone carrying this T cell receptor beta chain was seen more than once but under ten times. Antigen unknown. These data originate in a study of beta chain features in type 1 diabetes. Study background: Patients were similar to healthy donors in age and gender (as well as in cell yields). Study-level results: Any role of HLA type in TCRB rearrangement remained unresolved here. Researchers report that Type 1 diabetes patients had moderately but significantly shorter TCRB CDR3s across all four CD4+ subsets.

Expressed TCRB transcripts were sequenced after all isolated RNA was converted to cDNA. Libraries were prepared by immunoSEQ multiplex PCR; TCRdb keeps only in-frame clonotypes and omits some of them. The sample consists of about 150,000 clones, under 9.5% of them appearing once. CDR1 is SQVTM, CDR2 ANQGSEA, per germline. V lost 3 bases to trimming and J lost 4 bases, with 12 bases between them. The CDR3 runs 13 residues. CD4+ naive, central memory, regulatory and stem cell-like memory cells were sorted via CD45RO/CCR7/CD25/CD127/CD95/CD27. This clonotype was obtained from a man aged 18 to 30 in good health. Sequencing was carried out using central memory CD4+ T cells from blood. This rearrangement joins TRBV29-1 to TRBJ1-1; D is undetermined. The CDR3 DNA is TGCAGCGTTGAGTTAATGGGAGGCACTGAAGCTTTCTTT. Amino acids: CSVELMGGTEAFF.